The rows below give T cell receptor beta chains drawn from one sample of a study of blood T cell repertoires in COVID-19. Assay used: immunoSEQ multiplex PCR; TCRdb lists only in-frame clones, some missing. In the table there are about 140,000 clones, approximately 86% of which are singletons. Sequences were obtained from peripheral blood. Receptors were obtained from a human donor in a cohort sampled during active COVID-19. Each CDR3 is given with its conserved first and last residue. A D gene is named only where the DNA matches it firmly. The size entry is marked missing in some rows and otherwise reads once, few, many or a size class.

TRBJ2-1,TRBV27,15,TRBD2,once,TGTGCCAGCAGTTTATTAGCGGGAGCCTACAATGAGCAGTTCTTC,CASSLLAGAYNEQFF
TRBJ2-2,TRBV7-9,16,.,.,TGTGCCAGCAGCTTAGTCGCCAGGCCCGGGGCCGGGGAGCTGTTTTTT,CASSLVARPGAGELFF
TRBJ2-1,TRBV3-1/TRBV3-2,13,.,.,TGTGCCAGCAGCTACAGGGCTTACAATGAGCAGTTCTTC,CASSYRAYNEQFF
TRBJ2-7,TRBV10-1,14,TRBD1,.,TGCGCCAGCAGCTCCGGGACAGGGTTACCCGAGCAGTACTTC,CASSSGTGLPEQYF
TRBJ1-6,TRBV28,14,.,.,TGTGCCAGCCGGGAACTAAGGAATAATTCACCCCTCCACTTT,CASRELRNNSPLHF
TRBJ2-1,TRBV28,17,TRBD2,.,TGTGCCAGCAGTTTAGTAGCTAGCGGGGTTTCCTACAATGAGCAGTTCTTC,CASSLVASGVSYNEQFF
TRBJ2-6,TRBV4-1,16,TRBD2,.,TGCGCCAGCAGCCAGCCGGGACTAGAGGGGGCCAACGTCCTGACTTTC,CASSQPGLEGANVLTF
TRBJ2-2,TRBV7-3,15,TRBD2,.,TGTGCCAGCAGCTTTTCGGGAGGGACCTCCGGGGAGCTGTTTTTT,CASSFSGGTSGELFF
TRBJ2-7,TRBV24-1,17,TRBD1,.,TGTGCCACCAGTGATACCATACGGACAGGGAGGTACCGCGAGCAGTACTTC,CATSDTIRTGRYREQYF
TRBJ1-5,TRBV4-1,14,.,few,TGCGCCAGCAGCCGCGGGACCGACCTTCAGCCCCAGCATTTT,CASSRGTDLQPQHF
TRBJ2-2,TRBV9,16,TRBD2,.,TGTGCCAGCAGAGCTAAAAGCGGGAGGGCCTCCGGGGAGCTGTTTTTT,CASRAKSGRASGELFF
TRBJ2-3,TRBV12-3/TRBV12-4,13,TRBD2,once,TGTGCCAGCAGGCGGGAGAACACAGATACGCAGTATTTT,CASRRENTDTQYF
TRBJ2-7,TRBV19,12,TRBD1,.,TGTGCCAGCCGGGACAGGGAGGACGAGCAGTACTTC,CASRDREDEQYF
TRBJ1-1,TRBV28,15,TRBD1,.,TGTGCCAGCAGTCTTCCGAGACAGGGGGCGAGGGAAGCTTTCTTT,CASSLPRQGAREAFF
TRBJ1-2,TRBV7-8,14,TRBD1,medium-sized,TGTGCCAGCAGCTTACGGGACAGGAACTATGGCTACACCTTC,CASSLRDRNYGYTF
TRBJ2-3,TRBV2,14,.,once,TGTGCCAGCAGTGAGGAAAGGGGCAAGGGTACGCAGTATTTT,CASSEERGKGTQYF
TRBJ2-1,TRBV29-1,13,TRBD2,.,TGCAGCGTTCAGAGGACTAGCGTGGATGAGCAGTTCTTC,CSVQRTSVDEQFF
TRBJ2-7,TRBV7-8,13,TRBD1,.,TGTGCCAGCAGCTTCAACAGGGGCGACGAGCAGTACTTC,CASSFNRGDEQYF
TRBJ2-1,TRBV7-9,17,TRBD1,.,TGTGCCAGCAGCCCAGGGGGTGGGGCGAGCTCCTACAATGAGCAGTTCTTC,CASSPGGGASSYNEQFF
TRBJ1-1,TRBV12-2,18,.,once,TGTGCAAGTCGCCTAAAGGTCATTCGGACAGGCATGAACACTGAAGCTTTCTTT,CASRLKVIRTGMNTEAFF
TRBJ2-6,TRBV7-9,19,TRBD2,once,TGTGCCAGCAGCGATCTCAGGGACTACGTAAGCTCTGGGGCCAACGTCCTGACTTTC,CASSDLRDYVSSGANVLTF
TRBJ2-1,TRBV7-9,15,.,few,TGTGCCAGCAGCTTAGCGCTTCCAGCGAACAATGAGCAGTTCTTC,CASSLALPANNEQFF
TRBJ2-1,TRBV6-5,15,TRBD1,.,TGTGCCAGCAGTTACTCGACAGGGGGCGGGAATGAGCAGTTCTTC,CASSYSTGGGNEQFF
TRBJ2-7,TRBV7-9,14,TRBD1,many,TGTGCCAGCCCTGACAGGGAGTCCTCCTACGAGCAGTACTTC,CASPDRESSYEQYF
TRBJ1-1,TRBV7-8,16,.,few,TGTGCCAGCAGCTTCGTGCTCGGACTGTCGAACACTGAAGCTTTCTTT,CASSFVLGLSNTEAFF
TRBJ1-1,TRBV5-1,15,TRBD1,.,TGCGCCAGCAGCTTGGCGGGACAGGGGGGGACTGAAGCTTTCTTT,CASSLAGQGGTEAFF
TRBJ2-2,TRBV5-1,17,TRBD1,.,TGCGCCAGCAGCTTGGGGCACCGGGACAGTCCCACCGGGGAGCTGTTTTTT,CASSLGHRDSPTGELFF
TRBJ2-3,TRBV7-9,18,TRBD2,.,TGTGCCAGCAGCCGGACTAGCGGGGGCCTCTTATCCATAGATACGCAGTATTTT,CASSRTSGGLLSIDTQYF
TRBJ1-1,TRBV14,14,.,.,TGTGCCAGCAGCCCTCCAGGGATGAACACTGAAGCTTTCTTT,CASSPPGMNTEAFF
TRBJ1-1,TRBV27,13,.,.,TGTGCCAGCAGCACCAGGGGGAACACTGAAGCTTTCTTT,CASSTRGNTEAFF
TRBJ2-5,TRBV27,12,.,medium-sized,TGTGCCAGCTCATCGAGGCAAGAGACCCAGTACTTC,CASSSRQETQYF
TRBJ1-2,TRBV5-4,13,.,.,TGTGCCAGCAGCTTGGACAGGACCTATGGCTACACCTTC,CASSLDRTYGYTF
TRBJ1-1,TRBV19,13,.,once,TGTGCCAGTAGTTATCTCCGCGGCACTGAAGCTTTCTTT,CASSYLRGTEAFF
TRBJ2-5,TRBV10-3,17,.,once,TGTGCCATCAGTGACCCTAAGACAGGTCTATCAAGAGAGACCCAGTACTTC,CAISDPKTGLSRETQYF
TRBJ1-5,TRBV2,13,.,few,TGTGCCAGCATGTCTATGGGAGGTCAGCCCCAGCATTTT,CASMSMGGQPQHF
TRBJ2-3,TRBV9,14,.,once,TGTGCCAGCAGCGTAGATATGGGCGCAGATACGCAGTATTTT,CASSVDMGADTQYF
TRBJ2-7,TRBV24-1,15,.,.,TGTGCCCCCTTTAGAGTTGGGACTGCCCTTCACGAGCAGTACTTC,CAPFRVGTALHEQYF
TRBJ2-3,TRBV4-1,16,TRBD2,.,TGCGCCAGCAGCCAACTAGCGGGGGGACTCACAGATACGCAGTATTTT,CASSQLAGGLTDTQYF
TRBJ2-1,TRBV5-1,15,TRBD2,.,TGCGCCAGCAGCCCAGGGACTAGCGTGAGTGGAGCGCAGTTCTTC,CASSPGTSVSGAQFF
TRBJ2-2,TRBV7-9,17,TRBD1,.,TGTGCCAGCAGCCCAAGCGTCGGACAGGGGGAAACCGGGGAGCTGTTTTTT,CASSPSVGQGETGELFF
TRBJ2-2,TRBV18,15,.,.,TGTGCCAGCTCACAACCGACACCGAACACCGGGGAGCTGTTTTTT,CASSQPTPNTGELFF
TRBJ2-3,TRBV6-2/TRBV6-3,15,.,once,TGTGCCAGCAGTTACGGGCAGAGGGAAACGGATACGCAGTATTTT,CASSYGQRETDTQYF
TRBJ2-1,TRBV9,16,.,few,TGTGCCAGCAGCGTAGTTAGCGGAAGCTCCTACAATGAGCAGTTCTTC,CASSVVSGSSYNEQFF
TRBJ2-1,TRBV18,16,TRBD1,.,TGTGCCAGCTCAGCAAGACAGGGGAGGAGACAGAATGAGCAGTTCTTC,CASSARQGRRQNEQFF
TRBJ2-5,TRBV4-2,12,.,.,TGTGCCAGCAGCCCAGCGGGTGAGACCCAGTACTTC,CASSPAGETQYF
TRBJ1-1,TRBV7-2,13,.,few,TGTGCCAGCAGCTTCGACTACAGGGTGGGAGCTTTCTTT,CASSFDYRVGAFF
TRBJ1-5,TRBV6-5,13,.,.,TGTGCCAGCAGTCGACAGATCAATCAGCCCCAGCATTTT,CASSRQINQPQHF